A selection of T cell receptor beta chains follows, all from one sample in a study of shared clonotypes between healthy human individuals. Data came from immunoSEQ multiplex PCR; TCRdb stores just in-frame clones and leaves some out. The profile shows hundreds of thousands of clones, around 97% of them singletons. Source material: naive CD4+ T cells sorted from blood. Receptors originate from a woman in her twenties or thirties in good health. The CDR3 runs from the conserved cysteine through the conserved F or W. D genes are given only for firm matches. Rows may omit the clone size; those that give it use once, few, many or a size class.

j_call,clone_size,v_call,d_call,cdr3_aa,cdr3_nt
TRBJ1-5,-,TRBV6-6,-,CASSYSQNQPQHF,TGTGCCAGCAGTTACTCGCAGAATCAGCCCCAGCATTTT
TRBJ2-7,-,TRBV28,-,CASSFGAGSTYEQYF,TGTGCCAGCAGTTTCGGGGCAGGGTCAACGTACGAGCAGTACTTC
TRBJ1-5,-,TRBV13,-,CASSSVRVNQPQHF,TGTGCCAGCAGCTCGGTTAGGGTCAATCAGCCCCAGCATTTT
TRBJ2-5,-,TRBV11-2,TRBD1,CASSLGTGGRGETQYF,TGTGCCAGCAGCCTCGGGACAGGGGGCAGAGGGGAGACCCAGTACTTC
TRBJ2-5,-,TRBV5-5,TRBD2,CASESTSGNTAMKETQYF,TGTGCCAGCGAGTCGACTAGCGGGAACACAGCGATGAAAGAGACCCAGTACTTC
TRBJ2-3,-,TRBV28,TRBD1,CASSSGTGSDTQYF,TGTGCCAGCAGTTCCGGGACAGGGTCAGATACGCAGTATTTT
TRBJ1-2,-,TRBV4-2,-,CASSQEEGHYGYTF,TGTGCCAGCAGCCAAGAGGAGGGCCACTATGGCTACACCTTC
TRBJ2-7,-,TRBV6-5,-,CASSYHQSSYEQYF,TGTGCCAGCAGTTACCACCAGAGCTCCTACGAGCAGTACTTC
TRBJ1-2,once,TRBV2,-,CASSESGGASNYGYTF,TGTGCCAGCAGTGAATCGGGGGGCGCTTCTAACTATGGCTACACCTTC
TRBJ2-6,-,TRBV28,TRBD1,CASSTGVFGYSGANVLTF,TGTGCCAGCAGCACAGGGGTTTTTGGCTATTCTGGGGCCAACGTCCTGACTTTC
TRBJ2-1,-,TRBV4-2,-,CASSQETGSLDEQFF,TGTGCCAGCAGCCAAGAGACGGGTTCCCTGGATGAGCAGTTCTTC
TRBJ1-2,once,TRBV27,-,CASRPQGTYGYTF,TGTGCCAGCAGGCCACAGGGAACCTATGGCTACACCTTC
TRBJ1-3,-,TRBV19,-,CASNYKGSGNTIYF,TGTGCCAGTAATTATAAAGGATCTGGAAACACCATATATTTT
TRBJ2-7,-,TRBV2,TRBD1,CASRATGKGVNEQYF,TGTGCCAGCAGGGCGACAGGGAAGGGAGTCAACGAGCAGTACTTC
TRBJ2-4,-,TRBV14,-,CASSQDRLAKNIQYF,TGTGCCAGCAGCCAAGATCGCCTAGCCAAAAACATTCAGTACTTC
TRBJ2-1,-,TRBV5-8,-,CASSKGVLSSSYNEQFF,TGTGCCAGCAGCAAGGGAGTCCTCTCTAGCTCCTACAATGAGCAGTTCTTC
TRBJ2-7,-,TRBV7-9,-,CASSFLATGEQYF,TGTGCCAGCAGCTTCCTAGCAACGGGCGAGCAGTACTTC
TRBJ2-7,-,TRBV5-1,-,CASSLALTAGREQYF,TGCGCCAGCAGCTTGGCCTTGACGGCTGGTCGGGAGCAGTACTTC
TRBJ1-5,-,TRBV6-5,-,CASSRTVDQPQHF,TGTGCCAGCAGCCGGACAGTTGATCAGCCCCAGCATTTT
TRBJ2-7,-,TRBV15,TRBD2,CATSIHSGSIYEQYF,TGTGCCACCAGTATACATAGCGGGAGTATCTACGAGCAGTACTTC
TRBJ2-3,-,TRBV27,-,CASSQLASTDTQYF,TGTGCCAGCAGTCAACTCGCTAGCACAGATACGCAGTATTTT
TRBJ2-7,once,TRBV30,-,CAWSQGERGEQYF,TGTGCCTGGAGTCAAGGTGAGAGGGGCGAGCAGTACTTC
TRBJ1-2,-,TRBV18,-,CASSLRAGWYVDGYTF,TGTGCCAGCTCCCTGCGGGCAGGGTGGTATGTCGATGGCTACACCTTC
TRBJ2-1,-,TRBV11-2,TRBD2,CASGLTSGSSYNEQFF,TGTGCCAGCGGTCTTACGAGCGGGAGCTCCTACAATGAGCAGTTCTTC
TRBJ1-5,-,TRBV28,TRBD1,CASRTPGQVNQPQHF,TGTGCCAGCAGAACACCGGGACAGGTCAATCAGCCCCAGCATTTT
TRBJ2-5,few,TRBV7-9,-,CASSLSFHTFEETQYF,TGTGCCAGCAGCTTGTCCTTCCACACCTTTGAAGAGACCCAGTACTTC
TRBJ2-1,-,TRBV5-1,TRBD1,CASSSTGDGSYNEQFF,TGCGCCAGCAGCTCTACAGGGGATGGCTCCTACAATGAGCAGTTCTTC
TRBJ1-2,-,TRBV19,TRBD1,CASSTGQGTYGYTF,TGTGCCAGTAGTACCGGACAGGGTACCTATGGCTACACCTTC
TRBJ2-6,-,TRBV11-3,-,CASSEGGGLSGGANVLTF,TGTGCCAGCAGCGAAGGTGGGGGCCTCTCAGGCGGGGCCAACGTCCTGACTTTC
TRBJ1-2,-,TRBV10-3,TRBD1,CAISSDRVNNYGYTF,TGTGCCATCAGTAGCGACAGGGTAAATAACTATGGCTACACCTTC
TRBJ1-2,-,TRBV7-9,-,CASSLLSDGYTF,TGTGCCAGCAGCTTATTGTCGGATGGCTACACCTTC
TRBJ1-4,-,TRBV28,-,CASSLTGFNEKLFF,TGTGCCAGCAGTTTAACAGGGTTTAATGAAAAACTGTTTTTT
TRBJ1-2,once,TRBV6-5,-,CASSYARYHGYTF,TGTGCCAGCAGTTACGCCAGATATCATGGCTACACCTTC
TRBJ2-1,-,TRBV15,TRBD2,CATSRLAGGRDEQFF,TGTGCCACCAGCAGACTAGCGGGAGGGAGGGATGAGCAGTTCTTC
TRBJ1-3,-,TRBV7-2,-,CASSWALPGPGNTIYF,TGTGCCAGCAGCTGGGCCCTGCCCGGTCCTGGAAACACCATATATTTT
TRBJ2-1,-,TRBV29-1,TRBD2,CSVEVGLAGYNEQFF,TGCAGCGTTGAAGTAGGACTAGCGGGATACAATGAGCAGTTCTTC
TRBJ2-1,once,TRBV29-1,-,CSGRTIDNEQFF,TGCAGCGGGCGGACTATAGACAATGAGCAGTTCTTC
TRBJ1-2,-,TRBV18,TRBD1,CASSPASPGQGAPIYGYTF,TGTGCCAGCTCACCCGCCAGCCCGGGACAGGGGGCGCCTATCTATGGCTACACCTTC
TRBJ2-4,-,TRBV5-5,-,CASSLQPLLAKNIQYF,TGTGCCAGCAGCCTGCAGCCGTTACTAGCCAAAAACATTCAGTACTTC
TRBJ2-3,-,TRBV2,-,CASSAARLPGTDTQYF,TGTGCCAGCAGCGCCGCCAGACTCCCGGGCACAGATACGCAGTATTTT
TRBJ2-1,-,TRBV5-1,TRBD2,CASSSAVAGGNEQFF,TGCGCCAGCAGCTCTGCAGTGGCGGGGGGCAATGAGCAGTTCTTC
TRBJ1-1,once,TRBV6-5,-,CASSYSGGVEAFF,TGTGCCAGCAGTTACAGTGGGGGGGTGGAAGCTTTCTTT